The clone carrying this TCR beta chain was counted a few times. Antigen specificity is unknown. RNA fractions of 10%, 30% or 50% and 20,000 to 1,000,000 sorted cells were the source of naive CD8 libraries. Germline V CDR1 and CDR2: SQVTM, ANQGSEA. This CDR3 has 20 residues. J was trimmed by 0 bases and V by 7 bases; bases with no gene match: 22. The data originate from a study of molecular identifiers for immune sequencing clone quantification. Study results and limitations: Identical barcode-sharing TCR molecules could lead to underestimated sizes for highly expanded clones. Spiked-in Jurkat TCR RNA corresponding to one cell was reported as detectable against 1 million or so naive cells.

Listed TCR primers, together with previously described methods, were used for the bulk TCR libraries. TCRdb itself ran the PCR reads through MiXCR, one entry per CDR3 protein. The sample includes some 320,000 distinct CDR3 sequences, roughly a quarter of them seen just once. This sequence was found in a human donor in good health. Some libraries in this study had Jurkat cell RNA spiked in. Sequencing input: naive CD8+ T cells from blood, with Jurkat cell RNA spiked in. Subset reported: FACS-sorted CD8+CD4-CCR7+CD45RA+ naive T cells. J is TRBJ2-1 and V is TRBV29-1, with TRBD2 matching over 9 bases. CDR3 residues: CSARGLPSGNHLSSYNEQFF. CDR3 DNA: TGCAGCGCCCGCGGTCTGCCTAGCGGGAACCACCTGAGCTCCTACAATGAGCAGTTCTTC.